The sequence of this T cell receptor (beta chain) was determined in a study of OX40 agonist ivuxolimab in advanced cancers. The overall study: The dose-escalation group included hepatocellular carcinoma, melanoma, renal cell carcinoma and head and neck cancer.

At baseline, cycle 4 day 1, and cycle 7 day 1, blood was sampled. TCRdb's copy holds only in-frame clones and misses some; the assay was immunoSEQ multiplex PCR. In the table there are over 55,000 clones, 83% of which are singletons. Germline lookup yields CDR1 LGHNA and CDR2 YNFKEQ. The CDR3 has 20 residues. J gave up 0 bases and V 0 bases, and 14 bases lay outside the gene matches. V and J are TRBV4-2 and TRBJ1-5; TRBD1 matches 7 bases. The sample consisted of CD4+ or CD8+ T cells sorted from blood, taken in a trial of the OX40 agonist ivuxolimab. The sequence was collected from an adult with an advanced solid tumor such as melanoma, head and neck, liver or kidney cancer. The CDR3 region has the DNA TGTGCCAGCAGCCAAGACGTGGGACAGCTATTCGCTTATAGCAATCAGCCCCAGCATTTT. It yields the protein CASSQDVGQLFAYSNQPQHF.